This T cell receptor (beta chain) appears in the sequencing data of a study of blood T cell repertoires in COVID-19. Measured with immunoSEQ multiplex PCR; TCRdb has only the in-frame clones, and not every one. Among 170,000 or so clones listed, 78% were seen once. Donors of Cohort 3 who recovered were those that had two negative PCRs, clearance, or symptom resolution. CDR1 MGHDK and CDR2 SYGVNS come from the germline V gene. The CDR3 runs to 16 residues. The V segment lost 8 bases and the J segment 5 bases; nucleotides outside the gene matches: 11. The chain has TRBV25-1 and TRBJ2-7, with 14 positions matching TRBD2. The receptor's source is a woman in her fifties or sixties who had recovered from COVID-19. The sample consisted of PBMCs or T cells enriched from blood (not recorded which). The CDR3 sequence: CASSRRLAGGGNEQYF. CDR3 nucleotides: TGTGCCAGCTCCCGACGACTAGCGGGAGGGGGTAACGAGCAGTACTTC.